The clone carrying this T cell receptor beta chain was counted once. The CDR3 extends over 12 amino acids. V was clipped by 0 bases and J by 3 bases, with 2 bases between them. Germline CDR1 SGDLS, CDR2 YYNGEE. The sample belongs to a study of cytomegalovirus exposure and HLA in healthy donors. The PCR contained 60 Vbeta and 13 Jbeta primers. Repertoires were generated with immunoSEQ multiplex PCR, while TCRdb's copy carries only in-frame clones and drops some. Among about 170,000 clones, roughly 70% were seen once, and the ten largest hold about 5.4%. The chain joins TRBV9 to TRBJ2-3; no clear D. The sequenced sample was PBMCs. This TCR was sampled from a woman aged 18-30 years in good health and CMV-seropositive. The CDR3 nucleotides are TGTGCCAGCAGCGTAGCAACAGATACGCAGTATTTT. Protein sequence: CASSVATDTQYF.